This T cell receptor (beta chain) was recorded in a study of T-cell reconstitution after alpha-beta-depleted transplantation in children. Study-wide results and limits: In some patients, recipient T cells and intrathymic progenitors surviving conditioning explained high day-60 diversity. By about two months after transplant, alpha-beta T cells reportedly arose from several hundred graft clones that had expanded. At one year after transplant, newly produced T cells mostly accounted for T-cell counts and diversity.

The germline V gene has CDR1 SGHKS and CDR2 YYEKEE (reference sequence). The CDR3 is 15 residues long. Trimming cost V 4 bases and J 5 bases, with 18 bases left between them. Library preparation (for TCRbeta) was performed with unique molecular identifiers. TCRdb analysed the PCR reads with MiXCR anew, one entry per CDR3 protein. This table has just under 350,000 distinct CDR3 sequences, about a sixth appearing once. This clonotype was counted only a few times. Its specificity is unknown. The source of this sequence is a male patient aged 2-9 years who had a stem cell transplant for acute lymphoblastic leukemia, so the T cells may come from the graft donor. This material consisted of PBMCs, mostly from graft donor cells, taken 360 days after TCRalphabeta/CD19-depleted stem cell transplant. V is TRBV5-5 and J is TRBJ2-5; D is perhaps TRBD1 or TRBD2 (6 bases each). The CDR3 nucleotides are TGTGCCAGCAGCCTGCAGTGGGGGGCTAGGGAGACCCAGTACTTC. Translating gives CASSLQWGARETQYF.